This entry describes one TCR beta chain. Its specificity is not known. This record belongs to a study of cytomegalovirus exposure and HLA in healthy donors. Overall study context: Genotyping of more than 300 donors showed that about 84% belonged to the Caucasian-associated ancestry cluster.

Amplification used 60 Vbeta primers and 13 Jbeta primers. Clones were sequenced by immunoSEQ multiplex PCR, and TCRdb holds only the in-frame ones, with some missing. The sample yields 70,000 to 95,000 clones, 70% to 85% seen once. All donors participated as healthy donors of bone marrow. Looked up from germline, CDR1 is SGHAT and CDR2 is FQNNGV. V was shortened by 5 bases and J by 1 base, with 17 bases between the two germline ends. CDR3 length: 16 residues. General study points: The authors judged a highly shared variant cluster likely a sequencing artifact. In a later analysis, TCR beta V- and J-gene trimming showed a link to a missense DCLRE1C variant.

This chain links TRBV11-2 with TRBJ2-5; D possibly corresponds to TRBD2 (7 bases). Sequenced sample: PBMCs. The clonotype originates from a man aged 25-40 years in good health and CMV-seropositive. The CDR3 is CASSGGARGFQETQYF. CDR3 DNA: TGTGCCAGCAGCGGGGGGGCCAGGGGATTCCAAGAGACCCAGTACTTC.